This T cell receptor beta chain is drawn from a study of CD8 T cells in ankylosing spondylitis. Whole-study findings and limits: One TCR beta motif, made up of eight or nine highly homologous variants, appeared characteristic of ankylosing spondylitis blood.

CDR1 ENHRY and CDR2 SYGVKD come from the germline V gene. The length of the CDR3 is 15 residues. The V end lost 3 bases, the J end lost 3 bases, and 15 bases lay between the germline ends. One entry per CDR3 protein, called by TCRdb with MiXCR from the 5' RACE reads. The data contain about 500,000 distinct CDR3 sequences, about 13% of them seen just once; the ten biggest clones take up under 7.5%. This clonotype was recorded many times. The antigen is undetermined. Input material: blood, either unsorted or a sorted T cell fraction (not recorded which). The TCR originated in a male donor with ankylosing spondylitis. The rearrangement links TRBV10-3 to TRBJ2-7; D may be TRBD2 (6 bases). The CDR3: CAISDPRTGVYEQYF. The DNA of the CDR3 is TGTGCCATCAGTGACCCCCGGACGGGGGTCTACGAGCAGTACTTC.